The 6 T cell receptor beta chains below all came from one sample that was sequenced in a study of T cells in Graves' hyperthyroidism and ophthalmopathy. The investigators amplified TCR beta CDR3 regions from RNA transcripts. Primed by the HTBI set, a first-round RT-PCR was run on the TCR CDR3. TCRdb used MiXCR to reprocess the multiplex PCR reads, holding one entry per CDR3 protein. The sample shows fewer than 250,000 distinct CDR3 sequences, under 20% of them seen only once. The source material was blood. These receptors all come from a man in his fifties or sixties with Graves' hyperthyroidism.

This clonotype was detected only a few times. The chain carries TRBV11-2 and TRBJ2-3; TRBD1 aligns across 9 bases. CDR3 length equals 12 residues. Germline lookup yields CDR1 SGHAT and CDR2 FQNNGV. The V segment lost 10 bases and the J segment 3 bases; nucleotides outside the gene matches: 2. CDR3 sequence (DNA): TGTGCCACAGGACAGGGGACAGATACGCAGTATTTT. Encoded protein: CATGQGTDTQYF. The full variable domain, rest sourced from reference TRBV11-2 and TRBJ2-3, is EAGVAQSPRYKIIEKRQSVAFWCNPISGHATLYWYQQILGQGPKLLIQFQNNGVVDDSQLPKDRFSAERLKGVDSTLKIQPAKLEDSAVYLCATGQGTDTQYFGPGTRLTVL.

J is TRBJ2-1 and V is TRBV12-3 or TRBV12-4, with D tentatively TRBD1 (6 bases). V lost 8 bases to trimming and J lost 12 bases, with 11 bases between them. The CDR3 sequence is 10 residues long. The CDR3 nucleotides are TGTGCCAGCGTACAGGGATTGCAGTTCTTC. Amino acids: CASVQGLQFF.

The genes are TRBV3-1 and TRBJ2-7; D uncertain. The CDR3 runs 12 residues. CDR1 is LGHDT and CDR2 is YNNKEL in the germline V gene (reference sequence). Deletions cut 2 bases from V and 2 bases from J, with 4 bases between. This chain's CDR3 is CASSQSTYEQYF. The CDR3 nucleotides read TGTGCCAGCAGCCAAAGTACCTACGAGCAGTACTTC.

The chain couples TRBV7-8 to TRBJ2-1, with TRBD2 matching over 8 bases. CDR3 length equals 14 residues. Germline V lookup: CDR1 SGHVS, CDR2 FQNEAQ. The V and J ends lost 2 bases and 7 bases, in that order; junction bases with no gene match: 4. The CDR3 reads CASSLFSSGNEQFF. CDR3 DNA sequence: TGTGCCAGCAGCTTATTTTCTAGCGGGAATGAGCAGTTCTTC.

This clonotype was seen at least ten times. The chain uses TRBV28 and TRBJ2-7; maybe TRBD1 (5 bases). The length of the CDR3 is 17 residues. Trimming left V 3 bases short and J 0 bases short, with 18 bases between. In germline, CDR1 is MDHEN, CDR2 SYDVKM. CDR3 coding DNA: TGTGCCAGCAGTTTCGGGCAGGGAAGAGCCGTCTCCTACGAGCAGTACTTC. This encodes CASSFGQGRAVSYEQYF.

Regarding this clonotype: Possible read error: a much larger clone is one base away. The chain uses TRBV13 and TRBJ1-1, with D perhaps TRBD1 (6 bases). This CDR3 contains 13 residues. The germline V gene has CDR1 PRHDT and CDR2 FYEKMQ (reference sequence). The CDR3 is CASSYRVGTEALF. The CDR3 DNA is TGTGCCAGCAGCTACAGGGTGGGCACTGAAGCTCTCTTT.